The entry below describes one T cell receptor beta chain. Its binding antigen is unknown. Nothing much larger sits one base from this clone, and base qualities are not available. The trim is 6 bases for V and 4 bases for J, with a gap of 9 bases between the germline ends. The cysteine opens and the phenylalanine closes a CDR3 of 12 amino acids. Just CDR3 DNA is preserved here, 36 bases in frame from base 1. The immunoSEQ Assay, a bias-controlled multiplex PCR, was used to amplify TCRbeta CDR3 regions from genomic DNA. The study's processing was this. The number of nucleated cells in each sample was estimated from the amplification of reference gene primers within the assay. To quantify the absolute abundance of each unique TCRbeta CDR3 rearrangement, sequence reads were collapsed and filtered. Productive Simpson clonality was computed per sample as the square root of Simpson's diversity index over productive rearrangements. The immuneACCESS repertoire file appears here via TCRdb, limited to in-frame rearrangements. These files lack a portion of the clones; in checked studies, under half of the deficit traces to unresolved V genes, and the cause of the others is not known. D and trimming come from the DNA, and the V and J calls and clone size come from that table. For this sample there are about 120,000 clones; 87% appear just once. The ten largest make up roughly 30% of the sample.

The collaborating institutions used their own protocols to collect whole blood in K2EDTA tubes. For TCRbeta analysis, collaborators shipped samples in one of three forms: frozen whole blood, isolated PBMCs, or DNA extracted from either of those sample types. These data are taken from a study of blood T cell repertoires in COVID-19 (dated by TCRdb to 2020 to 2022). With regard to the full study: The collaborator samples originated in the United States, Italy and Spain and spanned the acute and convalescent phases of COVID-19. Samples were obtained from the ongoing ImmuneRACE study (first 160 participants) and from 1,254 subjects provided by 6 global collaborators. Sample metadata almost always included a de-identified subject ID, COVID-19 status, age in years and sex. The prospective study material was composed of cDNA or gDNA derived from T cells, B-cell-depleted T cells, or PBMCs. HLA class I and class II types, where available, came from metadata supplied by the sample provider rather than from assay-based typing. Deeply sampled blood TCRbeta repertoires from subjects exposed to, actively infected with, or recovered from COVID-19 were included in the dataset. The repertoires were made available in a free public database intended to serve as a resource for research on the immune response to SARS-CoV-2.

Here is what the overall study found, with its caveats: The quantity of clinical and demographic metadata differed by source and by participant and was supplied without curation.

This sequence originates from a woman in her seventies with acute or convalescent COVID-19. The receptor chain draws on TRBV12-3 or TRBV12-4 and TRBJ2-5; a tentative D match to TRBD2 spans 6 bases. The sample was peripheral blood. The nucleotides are TGTGCCAGCAGAGCGGGTGGAGAGACCCAGTACTTC. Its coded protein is CASRAGGETQYF.